This T cell receptor (beta chain) comes out of a study of cytomegalovirus exposure and HLA in healthy donors. With regard to this clone: What it recognizes is unknown.

The PCR ran on 60 Vbeta and 13 Jbeta primers. Data came from immunoSEQ multiplex PCR; TCRdb stores just in-frame clones and leaves some out. The sample consists of 150,000 or so clones, about 80% of them appearing once. Study-wide results and limits: Later examination showed HLA-associated TCR beta chains had greater clonal expansion than equally common others.

Trimming left V 1 base short and J 7 bases short, with 4 bases between. The CDR3 contains 12 residues. CDR1 and CDR2 from the germline V gene are SGHVS and FQNEAQ. This TCR was sampled from a man aged 25 to 40 in good health and CMV-seropositive. This rearrangement joins TRBV7-8 to TRBJ1-4; D is uncertain. Sequenced: PBMCs. CDR3 bases: TGTGCCAGCAGCTTAGTAGCTGAAAAACTGTTTTTT. The encoded protein is CASSLVAEKLFF.